This TCR beta chain stems from a study of blood T cell repertoires in COVID-19. At the level of the study: The samples span acute and convalescent COVID-19 from the United States, Italy and Spain. Nucleic acid was either cDNA or gDNA, and it came from T cells, B-cell-depleted T cells, or PBMCs.

Enrolled during active infection, Seattle patients were then followed longitudinally. Original methodology: Reference gene primers were amplified, and this amplification served to estimate nucleated cell counts. Measured with immunoSEQ multiplex PCR; TCRdb has only the in-frame clones, and not every one. Clone size and V and J calls were adopted from that table, with D and trimming inferred from the DNA. The table records some 170,000 clones, 65% to 85% of them present only once. The CDR3 is 12 residues long. In germline, CDR1 is SGHRS, CDR2 YFSETQ. V gave up 5 bases and J gave up 7 bases, with 12 bases separating them.

The specimen was peripheral blood. This TCR derives from a woman aged 40 to 50 with COVID-19, enrolled during active disease. The chain joins TRBV5-1 to TRBJ1-2, with D possibly matching TRBD1 (6 bases). The CDR3 reads CASRAGDIGYTF. DNA for the CDR3: TGCGCCAGCAGGGCAGGGGATATTGGCTACACCTTC.